What follows describes a single T cell receptor (beta chain). The antigen remains unidentified. The entry originates in a study of response to subunit inactivated influenza vaccine. Study conclusions and caveats: New T cells are recruited in small numbers by each seasonal influenza vaccination, according to the authors' suggestion.

This CDR3 spans 14 amino acids. The V and J ends lost 4 bases and 9 bases, in that order; junction bases with no gene match: 8. CDR1 and CDR2 (germline): MNHEY, SMNVEV (reference sequence). One entry per CDR3 protein results from TCRdb running MiXCR on the RT-PCR reads. Of roughly 700,000 distinct CDR3 sequences in the sample, approximately 13% were seen once. This TCR was recovered from a man aged 45-65 years who received an inactivated influenza vaccine. The specimen was PBMCs from blood, collected roughly 2 weeks before vaccination. The J gene is TRBJ2-1, the V gene TRBV27; the match to TRBD2 covers 8 bases. In DNA form, the CDR3 reads TGTGCCAGCAGTTCTACGGGAGGGCCGGGTGAGCAGTTCTTC. Its translation is CASSSTGGPGEQFF.